The T cell receptor beta chain under discussion was sequenced for a study of blood T cell repertoires in COVID-19. Across the whole study: Collection of acute and convalescent COVID-19 samples took place in the United States, Italy and Spain. Sources were T cells, B-cell-depleted T cells, or PBMCs; the material itself was cDNA or gDNA.

Germline values: CDR1 SGDLS, CDR2 YYNGEE. The CDR3 totals 13 residues. J gave up 8 bases and V 4 bases, and 8 bases lay outside the gene matches. This clone was picked up one time. Methods used by the authors: Reference gene primers were amplified, and this amplification served to estimate nucleated cell counts. Libraries were prepared by immunoSEQ multiplex PCR; TCRdb keeps only in-frame clonotypes and omits some of them. For V, J and clone size, that table is used; D and trimming come from the DNA. The table records over 90,000 clones, roughly 88% of them present only once. The TCR comes from a human donor in a cohort sampled during active COVID-19. Sample: peripheral blood. The J gene is TRBJ1-2, the V gene TRBV9, with TRBD1 matching 7 bases. CDR3 sequence: CASSLTGITGYTF. In nucleotides, the CDR3 is TGTGCCAGCAGCCTGACAGGGATTACCGGCTACACCTTC.